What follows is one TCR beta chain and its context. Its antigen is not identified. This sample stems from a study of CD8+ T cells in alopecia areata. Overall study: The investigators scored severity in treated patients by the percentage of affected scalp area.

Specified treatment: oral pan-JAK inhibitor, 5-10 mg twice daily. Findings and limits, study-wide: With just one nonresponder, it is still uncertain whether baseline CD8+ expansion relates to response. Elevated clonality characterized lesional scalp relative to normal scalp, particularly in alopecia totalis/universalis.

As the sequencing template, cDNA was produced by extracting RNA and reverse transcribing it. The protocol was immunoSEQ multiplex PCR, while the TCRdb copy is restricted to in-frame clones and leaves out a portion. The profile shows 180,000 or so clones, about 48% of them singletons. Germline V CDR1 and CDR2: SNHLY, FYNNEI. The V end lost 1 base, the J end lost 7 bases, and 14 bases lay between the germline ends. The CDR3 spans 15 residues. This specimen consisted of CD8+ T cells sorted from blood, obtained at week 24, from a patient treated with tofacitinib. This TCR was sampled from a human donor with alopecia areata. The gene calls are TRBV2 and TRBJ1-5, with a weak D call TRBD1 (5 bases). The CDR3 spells CASSEGRGVRQPQHF. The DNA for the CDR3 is TGTGCCAGCAGTGAAGGTCGGGGGGTGCGGCAGCCCCAGCATTTT.